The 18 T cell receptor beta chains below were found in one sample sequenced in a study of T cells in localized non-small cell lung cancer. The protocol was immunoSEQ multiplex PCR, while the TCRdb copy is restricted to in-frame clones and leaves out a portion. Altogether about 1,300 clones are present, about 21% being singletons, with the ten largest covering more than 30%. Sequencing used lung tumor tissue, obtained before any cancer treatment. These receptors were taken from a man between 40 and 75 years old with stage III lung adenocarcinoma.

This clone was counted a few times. The CDR3 protein is CASSLSLDRAGWEQYF. DNA for the CDR3: TGTGCCAGCAGCTTGAGCCTGGACAGGGCGGGTTGGGAGCAGTACTTC. This rearrangement joins TRBV11-3 to TRBJ2-7, with 8 bases lining up with TRBD1. Germline assignment: CDR1 SGHNT and CDR2 YENEEA. The trim removed 3 bases at V and 7 bases at J, leaving 14 bases unmatched. This CDR3 has 16 amino acids.

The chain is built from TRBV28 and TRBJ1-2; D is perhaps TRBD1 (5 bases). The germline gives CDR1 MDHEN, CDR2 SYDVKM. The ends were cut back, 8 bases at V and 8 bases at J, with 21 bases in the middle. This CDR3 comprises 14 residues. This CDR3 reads CASSDTGTSLGYTF. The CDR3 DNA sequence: TGTGCCAGCTCCGATACCGGGACCTCACTGGGCTACACCTTC.

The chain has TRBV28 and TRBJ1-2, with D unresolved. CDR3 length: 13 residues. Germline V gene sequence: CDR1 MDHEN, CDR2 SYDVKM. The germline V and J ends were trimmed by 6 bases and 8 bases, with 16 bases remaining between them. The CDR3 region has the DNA TGTGCCAGCAGCCCCCTCACATTAGGAGGCTACACCTTC. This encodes CASSPLTLGGYTF.

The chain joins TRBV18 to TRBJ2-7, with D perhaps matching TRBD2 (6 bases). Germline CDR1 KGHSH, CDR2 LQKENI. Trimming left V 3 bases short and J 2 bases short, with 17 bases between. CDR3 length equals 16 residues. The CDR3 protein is CASSPGLERSPYEQYF. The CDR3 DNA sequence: TGTGCCAGCTCACCGGGACTGGAGAGGTCCCCCTACGAGCAGTACTTC.

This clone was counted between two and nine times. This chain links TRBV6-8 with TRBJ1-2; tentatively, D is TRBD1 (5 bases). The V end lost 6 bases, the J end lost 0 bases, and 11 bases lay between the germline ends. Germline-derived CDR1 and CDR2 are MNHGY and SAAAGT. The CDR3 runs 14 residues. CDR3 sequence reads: CASRQGTSNYGYTF. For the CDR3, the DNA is TGTGCCAGCAGGCAGGGTACTTCTAACTATGGCTACACCTTC.

DNA for the CDR3: TGTGCCAGTAGTCGTACGGGGTCCGGGGCCAACGTCCTGACTTTC. Translated, it gives CASSRTGSGANVLTF. The rearrangement joins TRBV19 to TRBJ2-6, with D perhaps TRBD2 (5 bases). CDR3 size: 15 residues. V lost 5 bases and J lost 4, with 12 bases in between. Germline V gene lookup returns CDR1 LNHDA and CDR2 SQIVND (reference sequence).

CDR3 in DNA: TGTGCCAGCAGCTATAGGGCGGGGTCCGGAAACACCATATATTTT. Its translation is CASSYRAGSGNTIYF. The V gene is TRBV11-3, the J gene TRBJ1-3; D uncertain. V was trimmed by 4 bases and J by 4 bases, leaving 14 bases between them. This CDR3 region has 15 residues. CDR1 is SGHNT, CDR2 YENEEA, per germline.

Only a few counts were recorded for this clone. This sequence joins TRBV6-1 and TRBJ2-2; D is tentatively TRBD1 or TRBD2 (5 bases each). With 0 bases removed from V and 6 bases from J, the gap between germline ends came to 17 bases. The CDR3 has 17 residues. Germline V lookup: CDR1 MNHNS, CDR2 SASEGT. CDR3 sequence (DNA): TGTGCCAGCAGTGAAGCGGGCAGGATGGTGGGGGCCGGGGAGCTGTTTTTT. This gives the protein CASSEAGRMVGAGELFF.

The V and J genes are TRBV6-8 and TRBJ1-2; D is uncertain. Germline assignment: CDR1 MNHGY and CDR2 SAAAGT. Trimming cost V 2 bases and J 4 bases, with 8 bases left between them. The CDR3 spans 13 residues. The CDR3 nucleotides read TGTGCCAGCAGTTACGTAATGGTCTATGGCTACACCTTC. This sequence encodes CASSYVMVYGYTF.

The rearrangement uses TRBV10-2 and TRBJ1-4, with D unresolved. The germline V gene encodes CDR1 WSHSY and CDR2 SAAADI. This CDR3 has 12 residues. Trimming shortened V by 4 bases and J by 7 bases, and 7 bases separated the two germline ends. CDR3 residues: CASSGGIEKLFF. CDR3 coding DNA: TGCGCCAGCAGTGGAGGTATTGAAAAACTGTTTTTT.

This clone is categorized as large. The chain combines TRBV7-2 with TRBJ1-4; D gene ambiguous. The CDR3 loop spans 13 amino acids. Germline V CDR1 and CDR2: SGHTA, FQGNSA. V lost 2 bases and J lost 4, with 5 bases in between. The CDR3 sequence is CASSLRGNEKLFF. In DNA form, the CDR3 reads TGTGCCAGCAGCTTACGGGGTAATGAAAAACTGTTTTTT. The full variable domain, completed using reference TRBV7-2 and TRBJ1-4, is GAGVSQSPSNKVTEKGKDVELRCDPISGHTALYWYRQSLGQGLEFLIYFQGNSAPDKSGLPSDRFSAERTGGSVSTLTIQRTQQEDSAVYLCASSLRGNEKLFFGSGTQLSVL.

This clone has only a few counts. The DNA for the CDR3 is TGTGCCAGCACCGGGACAGGAGCGAACACCGGGGAGCTGTTTTTT. This codes for CASTGTGANTGELFF. This chain uses TRBV6-8 with TRBJ2-2; 8 bases fit TRBD1. The CDR3 extends over 15 amino acids. Losses at the gene ends were 7 bases for V and 0 bases for J; bases not matched to a gene: 4. Germline CDR1 and CDR2: MNHGY and SAAAGT.

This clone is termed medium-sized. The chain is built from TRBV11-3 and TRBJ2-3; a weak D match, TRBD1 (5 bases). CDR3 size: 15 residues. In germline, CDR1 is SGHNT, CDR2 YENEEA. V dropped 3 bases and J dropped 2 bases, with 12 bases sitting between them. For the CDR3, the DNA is TGTGCCAGCAGCTTGTTACAGGCCTTCACAGATACGCAGTATTTT. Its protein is CASSLLQAFTDTQYF.

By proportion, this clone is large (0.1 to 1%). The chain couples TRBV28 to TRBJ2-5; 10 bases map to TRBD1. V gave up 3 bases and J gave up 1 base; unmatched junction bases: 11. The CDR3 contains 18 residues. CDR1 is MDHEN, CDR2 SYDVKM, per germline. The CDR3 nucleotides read TGTGCCAGCAGTTTGCGGGGACAGGGGAGTCCCCCCCAAGAGACCCAGTACTTC. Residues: CASSLRGQGSPPQETQYF.

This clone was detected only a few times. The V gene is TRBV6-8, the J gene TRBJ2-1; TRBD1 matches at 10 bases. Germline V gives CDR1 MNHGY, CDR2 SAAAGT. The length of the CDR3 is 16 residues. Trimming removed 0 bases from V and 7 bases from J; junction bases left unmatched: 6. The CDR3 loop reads CASSYSRTGGGNEQFF. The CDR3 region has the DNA TGTGCCAGCAGTTACTCCCGGACAGGGGGAGGGAATGAGCAGTTCTTC.

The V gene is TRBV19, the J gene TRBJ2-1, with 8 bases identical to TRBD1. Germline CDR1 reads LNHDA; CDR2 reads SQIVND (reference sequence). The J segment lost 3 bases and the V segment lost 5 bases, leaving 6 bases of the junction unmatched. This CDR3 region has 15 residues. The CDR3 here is CASSFGQGGYNEQFF. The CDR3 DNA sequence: TGTGCCAGTAGTTTTGGACAGGGTGGCTACAATGAGCAGTTCTTC.

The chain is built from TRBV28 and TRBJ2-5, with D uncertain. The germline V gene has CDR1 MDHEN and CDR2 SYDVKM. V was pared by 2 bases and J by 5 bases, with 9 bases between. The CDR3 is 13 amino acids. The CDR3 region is CASSLPPRETQYF. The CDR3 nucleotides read TGTGCCAGCAGTTTACCCCCCAGGGAGACCCAGTACTTC.

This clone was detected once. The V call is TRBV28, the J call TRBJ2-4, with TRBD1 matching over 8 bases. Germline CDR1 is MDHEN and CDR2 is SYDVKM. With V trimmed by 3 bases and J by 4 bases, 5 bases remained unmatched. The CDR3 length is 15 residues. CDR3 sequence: CASSLEQGAKNIQYF. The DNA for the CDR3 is TGTGCCAGCAGTTTGGAGCAGGGGGCGAAAAACATTCAGTACTTC.